Sequencing of this TCR beta chain was carried out in a study of beta chain features in type 1 diabetes. Study-wide results and caveats: Researchers reported that naive, central memory and Treg TCRB repertoires appeared more similar in patients than in healthy donors. Type 1 diabetes patients had TCRB CDR3s that were shorter (moderately but significantly so) in all four CD4+ subsets.

This clone came up a few times. Antigen unknown. The germline V gene encodes CDR1 SGHTA and CDR2 FQGNSA. The CDR3 runs 12 residues. V shed 4 bases and J shed 6 bases, with 7 bases lying between them. Every isolated RNA sample was fully reverse transcribed, so sequencing captured expressed TCRB transcripts. Sequenced by immunoSEQ multiplex PCR; TCRdb stores in-frame clones only, minus some. In the table there are a few hundred thousand clones, over 10% of which are singletons. Sequenced: naive CD4+ T cells from blood. The TCR was taken from a woman under 30 with type 1 diabetes. The chain uses TRBV7-2 and TRBJ1-5, with a possible D match to TRBD1 (6 bases). CDR3 protein: CASSSRGQPQHF. The CDR3 DNA sequence: TGTGCCAGCAGCTCCAGGGGTCAGCCCCAGCATTTT.